The 3 T cell receptor beta chains below all came from one sample that was sequenced in a study of T-cell memory formation after mild COVID-19. TCRdb re-called the 5' RACE reads with MiXCR, one entry per CDR3 protein. The table lists about 350,000 distinct CDR3 sequences, about 15% of them singletons. Specimen: PBMCs or a T cell subset sorted from them (not recorded which). These receptors were collected from a man in his late teens or twenties who had mild COVID-19 (a few samples of this study predate the infection). Cell type and time point are not known.

The gene calls are TRBV7-8 and TRBJ2-4; D might be TRBD1 or TRBD2, each matching 5 bases. The germline gives CDR1 SGHVS, CDR2 FQNEAQ. The CDR3 totals 16 residues. V shed 5 bases and J shed 0 bases, with 14 bases lying between them. For the CDR3, the DNA is TGTGCCAGCAGCCTCAAGGGACCCATAGCCAAAAACATTCAGTACTTC. Its protein is CASSLKGPIAKNIQYF.

This clonotype appeared a few times. This rearrangement joins TRBV24-1 to TRBJ1-2; TRBD1 is a possible D gene (6 bases). The CDR3 consists of 15 residues. V lost 2 bases, J lost 4 bases, and 13 bases lay in between. Looked up from germline, CDR1 is KGHDR and CDR2 is SFDVKD. CDR3 in amino acids: CATSDSGTHRYGYTF. The CDR3 DNA is TGTGCCACCAGTGATTCAGGGACACACCGCTATGGCTACACCTTC.

This clonotype has only a few counts. The DNA for the CDR3 is TGCAGTGCTAGCACCTCTTCATATGGCTACACCTTC. This translates into CSASTSSYGYTF. The J gene is TRBJ1-2, the V gene TRBV20-1, with D uncertain. Trimming removed 3 bases at V and 5 bases at J, with 10 bases between. Germline CDR1 is DFQATT and CDR2 is SNEGSKA (reference sequence). The CDR3 totals 12 residues.